Sequencing of this T cell receptor (beta chain) was carried out in a study of cytomegalovirus exposure and HLA in healthy donors. Study-wide context: Most genotyped donors, over 70% of 398, had Caucasian-associated genetic ancestry.

Primers for the PCR totalled 60 Vbeta and 13 Jbeta. TCRdb's table, derived via immunoSEQ multiplex PCR, lists solely in-frame clones and lacks some. The table shows around 160,000 clones, with approximately 80% occurring only once. The germline CDR1 and CDR2 sequences are MNHEY and SVGAGI. The CDR3 extends over 15 amino acids. The receptor was derived from a woman in her thirties or forties in good health and CMV-seropositive. V and J are TRBV6-5 and TRBJ2-5, with 8 bases matching TRBD2. The DNA end favors TRBJ2-7, so the J call may be wrong. The sample consisted of PBMCs. The CDR3 is CASSYSSGGAYEQYF. CDR3 nucleotide sequence: TGTGCCAGCAGTTACTCGAGCGGGGGCGCCTACGAGCAGTACTTC.